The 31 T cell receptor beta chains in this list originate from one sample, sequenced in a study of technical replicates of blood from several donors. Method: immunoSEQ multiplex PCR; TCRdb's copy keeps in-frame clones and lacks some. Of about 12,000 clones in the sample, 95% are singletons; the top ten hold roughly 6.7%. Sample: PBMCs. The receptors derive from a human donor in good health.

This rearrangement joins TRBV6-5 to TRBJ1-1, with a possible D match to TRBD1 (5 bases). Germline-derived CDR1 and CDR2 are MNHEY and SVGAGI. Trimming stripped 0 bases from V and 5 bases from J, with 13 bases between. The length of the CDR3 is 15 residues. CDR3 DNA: TGTGCCAGCAGTTACTCGATTGGGGCCGGGACTGAAGCTTTCTTT. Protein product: CASSYSIGAGTEAFF.

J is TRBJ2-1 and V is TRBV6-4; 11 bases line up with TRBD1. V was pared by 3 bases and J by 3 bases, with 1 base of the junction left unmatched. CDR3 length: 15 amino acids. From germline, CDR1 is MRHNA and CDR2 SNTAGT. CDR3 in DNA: TGTGCCAGCAGTGAGGGGACAGGGGGCTACAATGAGCAGTTCTTC. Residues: CASSEGTGGYNEQFF.

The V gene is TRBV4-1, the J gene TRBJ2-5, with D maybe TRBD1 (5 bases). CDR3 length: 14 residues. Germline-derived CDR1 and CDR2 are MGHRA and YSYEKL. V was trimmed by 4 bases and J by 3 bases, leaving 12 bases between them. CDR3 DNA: TGCGCCAGCAGCCTTACAGGTAACGAAGAGACCCAGTACTTC. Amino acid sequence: CASSLTGNEETQYF.

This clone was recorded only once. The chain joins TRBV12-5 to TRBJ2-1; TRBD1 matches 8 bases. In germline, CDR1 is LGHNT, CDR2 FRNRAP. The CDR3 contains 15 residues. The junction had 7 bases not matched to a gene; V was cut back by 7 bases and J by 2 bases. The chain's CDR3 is CASALGTGPYNEQFF. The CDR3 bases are TGTGCTAGTGCCCTCGGGACAGGCCCCTACAATGAGCAGTTCTTC.

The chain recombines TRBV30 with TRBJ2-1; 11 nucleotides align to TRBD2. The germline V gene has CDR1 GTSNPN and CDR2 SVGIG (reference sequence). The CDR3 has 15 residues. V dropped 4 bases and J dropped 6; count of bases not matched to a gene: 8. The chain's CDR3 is CAWNALAGGGNEQFF. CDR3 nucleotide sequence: TGTGCCTGGAATGCGCTAGCGGGAGGTGGCAATGAGCAGTTCTTC.

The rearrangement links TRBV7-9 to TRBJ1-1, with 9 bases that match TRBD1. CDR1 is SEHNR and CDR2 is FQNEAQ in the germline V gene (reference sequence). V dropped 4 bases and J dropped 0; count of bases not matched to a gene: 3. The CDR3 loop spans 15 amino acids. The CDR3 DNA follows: TGTGCCAGCAGCTACGGGACAGGGATGAACACTGAAGCTTTCTTT. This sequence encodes CASSYGTGMNTEAFF.

The CDR3 DNA is TGCGCCAGCAGCCCCGGTATGGGGCAGGGGTTCATCGGCTACACCTTC. This codes for CASSPGMGQGFIGYTF. The chain links TRBV5-1 to TRBJ1-2; the D gene is possibly TRBD1 (6 bases). The CDR3 sequence is 16 residues long. V gave up 4 bases and J gave up 8 bases, with 24 bases separating them. Germline V lookup: CDR1 SGHRS, CDR2 YFSETQ. The variable domain in full, completed from reference TRBV5-1 and TRBJ1-2, reads KAGVTQTPRYLIKTRGQQVTLSCSPISGHRSVSWYQQTPGQGLQFLFEYFSETQRNKGNFPGRFSGRQFSNSRSEMNVSTLELGDSALYLCASSPGMGQGFIGYTFGSGTRLTVV.

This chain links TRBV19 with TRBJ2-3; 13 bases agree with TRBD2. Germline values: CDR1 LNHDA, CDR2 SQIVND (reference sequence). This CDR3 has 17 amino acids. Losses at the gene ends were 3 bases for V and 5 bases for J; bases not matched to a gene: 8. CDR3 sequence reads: CASSIRGLAGEVDTQYF. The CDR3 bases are TGTGCCAGTAGTATCCGCGGACTAGCGGGAGAGGTAGATACGCAGTATTTT. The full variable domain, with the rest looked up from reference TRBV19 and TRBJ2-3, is DGGITQSPKYLFRKEGQNVTLSCEQNLNHDAMYWYRQDPGQGLRLIYYSQIVNDFQKGDIAEGYSVSREKKESFPLTVTSAQKNPTAFYLCASSIRGLAGEVDTQYFGPGTRLTVL.

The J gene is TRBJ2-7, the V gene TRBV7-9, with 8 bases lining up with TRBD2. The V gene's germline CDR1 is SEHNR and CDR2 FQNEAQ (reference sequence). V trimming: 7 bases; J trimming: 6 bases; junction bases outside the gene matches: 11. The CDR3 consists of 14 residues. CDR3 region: CASTPGGGSVEQYF. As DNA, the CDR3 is TGTGCCAGCACCCCGGGGGGGGGTAGCGTCGAGCAGTACTTC.

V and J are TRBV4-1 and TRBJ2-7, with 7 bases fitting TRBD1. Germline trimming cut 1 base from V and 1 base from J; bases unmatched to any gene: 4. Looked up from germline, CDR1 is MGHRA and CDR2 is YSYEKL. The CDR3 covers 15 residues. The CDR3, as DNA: TGCGCCAGCAGCCAAGCTGACAGGGTTTCCTACGAGCAGTACTTC. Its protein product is CASSQADRVSYEQYF.

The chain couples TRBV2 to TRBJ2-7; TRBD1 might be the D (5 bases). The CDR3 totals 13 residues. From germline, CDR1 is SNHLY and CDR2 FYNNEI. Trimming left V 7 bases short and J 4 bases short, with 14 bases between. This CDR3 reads CASTKDTGYEQYF. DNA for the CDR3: TGTGCCAGCACGAAGGACACCGGTTACGAGCAGTACTTC.

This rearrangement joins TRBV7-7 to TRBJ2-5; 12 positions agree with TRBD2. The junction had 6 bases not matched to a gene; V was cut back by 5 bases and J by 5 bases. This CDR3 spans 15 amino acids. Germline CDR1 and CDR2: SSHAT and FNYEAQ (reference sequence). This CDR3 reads CASSPGLAGGETQYF. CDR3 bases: TGTGCCAGCAGCCCAGGGCTAGCGGGAGGGGAGACCCAGTACTTC.

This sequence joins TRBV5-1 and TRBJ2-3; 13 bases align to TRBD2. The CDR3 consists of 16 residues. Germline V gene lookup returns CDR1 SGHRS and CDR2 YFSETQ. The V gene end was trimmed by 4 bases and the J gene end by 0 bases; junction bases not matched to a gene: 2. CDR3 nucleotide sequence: TGCGCCAGCAGCGCGGGACTAGCGGGGAGCACAGATACGCAGTATTTT. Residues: CASSAGLAGSTDTQYF.

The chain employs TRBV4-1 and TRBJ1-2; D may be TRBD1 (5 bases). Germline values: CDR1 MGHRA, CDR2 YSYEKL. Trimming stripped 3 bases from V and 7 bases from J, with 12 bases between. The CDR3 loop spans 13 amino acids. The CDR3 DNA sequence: TGCGCCAGCAGCCACGAATGGCAGGGTGGCTACACCTTC. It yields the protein CASSHEWQGGYTF.

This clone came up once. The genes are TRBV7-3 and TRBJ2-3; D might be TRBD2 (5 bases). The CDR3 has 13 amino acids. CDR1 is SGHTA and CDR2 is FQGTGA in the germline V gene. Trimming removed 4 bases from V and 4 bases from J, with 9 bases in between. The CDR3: CASSYGLSDTQYF. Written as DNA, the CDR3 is TGTGCCAGCAGCTACGGACTTTCAGATACGCAGTATTTT.

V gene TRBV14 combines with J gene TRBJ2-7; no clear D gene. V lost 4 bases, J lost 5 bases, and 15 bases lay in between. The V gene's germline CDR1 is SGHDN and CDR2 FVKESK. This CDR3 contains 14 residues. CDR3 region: CASSLFVTTDEQYF. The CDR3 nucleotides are TGTGCCAGCAGCCTGTTCGTCACCACGGACGAGCAGTACTTC. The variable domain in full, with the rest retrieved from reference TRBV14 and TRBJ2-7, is EAGVTQFPSHSVIEKGQTVTLRCDPISGHDNLYWYRRVMGKEIKFLLHFVKESKQDESGMPNNRFLAERTGGTYSTLKVQPAELEDSGVYFCASSLFVTTDEQYFGPGTRLTVT.

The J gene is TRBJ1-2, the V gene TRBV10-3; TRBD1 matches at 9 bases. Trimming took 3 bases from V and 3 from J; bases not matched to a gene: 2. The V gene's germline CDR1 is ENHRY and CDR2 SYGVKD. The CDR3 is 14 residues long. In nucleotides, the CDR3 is TGTGCCATCAGTGAACAGGGGGCTGACTATGGCTACACCTTC. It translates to CAISEQGADYGYTF.

CDR3 loop: CAWGLAGFPGELFF. As DNA, the CDR3 is TGTGCCTGGGGACTAGCGGGTTTTCCCGGGGAGCTGTTTTTT. The chain uses TRBV7-9 and TRBJ2-2; TRBD2 matches 12 bases. The CDR3 extends over 14 amino acids. The junction had 7 bases not matched to a gene; V was cut back by 11 bases and J by 6 bases. CDR1 and CDR2 (germline): SEHNR, FQNEAQ (reference sequence).

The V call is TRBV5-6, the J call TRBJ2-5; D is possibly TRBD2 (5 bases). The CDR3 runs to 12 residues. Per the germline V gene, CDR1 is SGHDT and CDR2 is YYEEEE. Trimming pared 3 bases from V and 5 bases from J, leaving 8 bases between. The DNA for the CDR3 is TGTGCCAGCAGCTGGAGGACGGAGACCCAGTACTTC. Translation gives CASSWRTETQYF. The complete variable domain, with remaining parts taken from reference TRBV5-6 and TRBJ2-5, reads DAGVTQSPTHLIKTRGQQVTLRCSPKSGHDTVSWYQQALGQGPQFIFQYYEEEERQRGNFPDRFSGHQFPNYSSELNVNALLLGDSALYLCASSWRTETQYFGPGTRLLVL.

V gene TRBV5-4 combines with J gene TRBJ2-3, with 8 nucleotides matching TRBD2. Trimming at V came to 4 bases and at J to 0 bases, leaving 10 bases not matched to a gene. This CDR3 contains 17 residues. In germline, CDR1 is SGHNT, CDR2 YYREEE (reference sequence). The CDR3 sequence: CASSHALLAASTDTQYF. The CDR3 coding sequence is TGTGCCAGCAGCCATGCCTTACTAGCGGCTAGCACAGATACGCAGTATTTT.

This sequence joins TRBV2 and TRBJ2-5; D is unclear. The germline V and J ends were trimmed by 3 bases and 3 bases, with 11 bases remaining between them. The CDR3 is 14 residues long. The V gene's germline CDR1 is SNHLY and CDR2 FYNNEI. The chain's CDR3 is CASSEGPVEETQYF. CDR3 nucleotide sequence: TGTGCCAGCAGTGAGGGCCCTGTCGAAGAGACCCAGTACTTC.

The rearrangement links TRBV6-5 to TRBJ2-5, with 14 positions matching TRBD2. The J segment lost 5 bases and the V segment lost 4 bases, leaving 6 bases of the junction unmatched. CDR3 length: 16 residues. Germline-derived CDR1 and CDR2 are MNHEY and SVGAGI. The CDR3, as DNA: TGTGCCAGCAGTTGGGGACTAGCGGGAGACGGGGAGACCCAGTACTTC. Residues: CASSWGLAGDGETQYF.

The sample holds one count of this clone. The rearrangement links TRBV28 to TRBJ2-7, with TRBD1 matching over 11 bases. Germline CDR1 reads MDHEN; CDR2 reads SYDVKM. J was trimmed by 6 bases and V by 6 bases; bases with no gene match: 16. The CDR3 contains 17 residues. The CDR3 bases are TGTGCCAGCAGACCTCCTGGGACAGGGGGTTTGAGGGGCGAGCAGTACTTC. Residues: CASRPPGTGGLRGEQYF.

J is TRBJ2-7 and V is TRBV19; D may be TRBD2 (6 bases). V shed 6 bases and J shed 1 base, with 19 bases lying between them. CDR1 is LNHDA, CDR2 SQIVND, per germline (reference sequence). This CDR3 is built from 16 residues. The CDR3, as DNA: TGTGCCAGTAGCCCCGACCGCGGGAATCCTTCCTACGAGCAGTACTTC. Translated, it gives CASSPDRGNPSYEQYF. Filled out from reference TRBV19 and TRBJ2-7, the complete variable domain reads DGGITQSPKYLFRKEGQNVTLSCEQNLNHDAMYWYRQDPGQGLRLIYYSQIVNDFQKGDIAEGYSVSREKKESFPLTVTSAQKNPTAFYLCASSPDRGNPSYEQYFGPGTRLTVT.

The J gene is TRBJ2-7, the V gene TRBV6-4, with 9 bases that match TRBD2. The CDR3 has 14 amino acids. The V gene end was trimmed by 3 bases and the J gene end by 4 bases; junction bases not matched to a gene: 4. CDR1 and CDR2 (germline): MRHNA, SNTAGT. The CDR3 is CASSDLTSGYEQYF. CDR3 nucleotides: TGTGCCAGCAGTGATCTGACTAGCGGTTACGAGCAGTACTTC.

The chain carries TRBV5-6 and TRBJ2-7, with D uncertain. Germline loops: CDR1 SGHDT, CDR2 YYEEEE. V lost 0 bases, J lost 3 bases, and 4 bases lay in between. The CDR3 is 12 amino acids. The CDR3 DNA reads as TGTGCCAGCAGCTTGGGTAACTACGAGCAGTACTTC. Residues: CASSLGNYEQYF.

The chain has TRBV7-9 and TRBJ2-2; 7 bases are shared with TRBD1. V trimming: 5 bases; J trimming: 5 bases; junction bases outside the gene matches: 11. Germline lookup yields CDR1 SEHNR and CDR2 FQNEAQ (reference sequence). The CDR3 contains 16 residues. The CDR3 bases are TGTGCCAGCAGCGCCGTCACAGGGGTGGGAACCGGGGAGCTGTTTTTT. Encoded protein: CASSAVTGVGTGELFF.

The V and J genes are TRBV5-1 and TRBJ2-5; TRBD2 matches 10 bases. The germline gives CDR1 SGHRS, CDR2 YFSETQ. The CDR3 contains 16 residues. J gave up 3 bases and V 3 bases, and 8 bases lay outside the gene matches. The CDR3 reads CASSSQRLAGEETQYF. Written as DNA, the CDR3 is TGCGCCAGCAGCTCCCAGAGGCTAGCGGGAGAAGAGACCCAGTACTTC.

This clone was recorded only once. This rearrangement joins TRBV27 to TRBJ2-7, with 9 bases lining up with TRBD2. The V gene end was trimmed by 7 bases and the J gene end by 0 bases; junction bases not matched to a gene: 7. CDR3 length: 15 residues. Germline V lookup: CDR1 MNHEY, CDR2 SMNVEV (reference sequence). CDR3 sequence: CASTPASGISYEQYF. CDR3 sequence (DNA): TGTGCCAGCACCCCGGCTAGCGGGATCTCCTACGAGCAGTACTTC.

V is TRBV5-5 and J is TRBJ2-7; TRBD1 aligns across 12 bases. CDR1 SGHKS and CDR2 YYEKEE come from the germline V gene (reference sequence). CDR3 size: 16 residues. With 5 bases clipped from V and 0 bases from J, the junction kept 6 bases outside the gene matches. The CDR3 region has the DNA TGTGCCAGCAGTATATTGGGACAGGGGGCCTCCTACGAGCAGTACTTC. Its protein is CASSILGQGASYEQYF. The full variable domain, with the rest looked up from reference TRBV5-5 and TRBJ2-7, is DAGVTQSPTHLIKTRGQQVTLRCSPISGHKSVSWYQQVLGQGPQFIFQYYEKEERGRGNFPDRFSARQFPNYSSELNVNALLLGDSALYLCASSILGQGASYEQYFGPGTRLTVT.

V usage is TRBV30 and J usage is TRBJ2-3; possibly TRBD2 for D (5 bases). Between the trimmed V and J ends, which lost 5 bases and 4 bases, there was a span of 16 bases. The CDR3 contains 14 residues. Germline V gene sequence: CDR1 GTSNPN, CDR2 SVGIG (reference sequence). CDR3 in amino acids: CAWLALSAADTQYF. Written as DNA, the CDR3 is TGTGCCTGGCTAGCACTTTCGGCGGCAGATACGCAGTATTTT.